This paragraph covers one TCR beta chain sequence. These data originate in a study of blood T cell repertoires in COVID-19. Across the whole study: Samples came from the United States, Italy and Spain, spanning acute and convalescent COVID-19. T cells, B-cell-depleted T cells, or PBMCs provided the cDNA or gDNA that served as material.

In the original workflow: Estimated nucleated cell counts came from reference gene primer amplification. TCRdb's copy holds only in-frame clones and misses some; the assay was immunoSEQ multiplex PCR. The D gene and trimming were derived from the DNA, and the V and J assignments and clone size from that table. The table has 35,000 to 45,000 clones, roughly nine tenths seen once. The clonotype was recovered from a man between 60 and 75 years old with acute or convalescent COVID-19. Sequencing was done on a sample of peripheral blood.

The CDR3 DNA reads TGTGCCAGCAGCACGTCCGGGACTAGCGGTTACGAGCAGTACTTC. Protein: CASSTSGTSGYEQYF. The rearrangement links TRBV5-4 to TRBJ2-7; 11 bases line up with TRBD2. Germline assignment: CDR1 SGHNT and CDR2 YYREEE (reference sequence). The junction had 7 bases not matched to a gene; V was cut back by 4 bases and J by 4 bases. There are 15 residues in the CDR3.